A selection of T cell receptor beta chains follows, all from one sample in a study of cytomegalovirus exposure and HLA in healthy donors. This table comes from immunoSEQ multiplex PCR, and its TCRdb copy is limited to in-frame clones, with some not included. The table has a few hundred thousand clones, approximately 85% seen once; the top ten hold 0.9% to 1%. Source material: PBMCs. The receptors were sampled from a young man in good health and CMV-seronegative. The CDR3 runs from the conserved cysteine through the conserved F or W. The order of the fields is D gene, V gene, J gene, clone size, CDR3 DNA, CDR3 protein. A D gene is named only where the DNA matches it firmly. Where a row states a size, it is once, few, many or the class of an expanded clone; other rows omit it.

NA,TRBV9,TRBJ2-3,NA,TGTGCCAGCAGCGGGACTCCGGGGGTGACGACAGATACGCAGTATTTT,CASSGTPGVTTDTQYF
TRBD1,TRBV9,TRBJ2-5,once,TGTGCCAGCAGCGTAGGGGCAGGGGGAGAGACCCAGTACTTC,CASSVGAGGETQYF
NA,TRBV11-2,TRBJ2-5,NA,TGTGCCAGCAGCTTAGGGGCAGGGGGGCTGCAAGAGACCCAGTACTTC,CASSLGAGGLQETQYF
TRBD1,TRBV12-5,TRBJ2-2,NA,TGTGCTAGTGGTTGGACAGGGAACACCGGGGAGCTGTTTTTT,CASGWTGNTGELFF
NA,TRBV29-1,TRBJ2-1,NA,TGCAGCGTTGAGGAGACGGAGCAGTTCTTC,CSVEETEQFF
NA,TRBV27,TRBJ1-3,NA,TGTGCCAGCAGTCCGACCTGGAGCTCTGGAAACACCATATATTTT,CASSPTWSSGNTIYF
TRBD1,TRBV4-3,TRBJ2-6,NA,TGCGCCAGCAGCACCGAGACAGGGTTCCCACCCTCTGGGGCCAACGTCCTGACTTTC,CASSTETGFPPSGANVLTF
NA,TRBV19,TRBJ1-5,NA,TGTGCCAGTAGCGGACGGACAGTCTCGGGTTGGAGCAATCAGCCCCAGCATTTT,CASSGRTVSGWSNQPQHF
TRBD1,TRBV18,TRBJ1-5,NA,TGTGCCAGCTCCGGACAGGGGAGGCAGCCCCAGCATTTT,CASSGQGRQPQHF
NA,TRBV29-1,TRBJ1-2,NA,TGCAGCGTTGTCAGGGGCGGTGGCTACACCTTC,CSVVRGGGYTF
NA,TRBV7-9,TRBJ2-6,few,TGTGCCAGCAGCCTGAGGGCCTCTGGGGCCAACGTCCTGACTTTC,CASSLRASGANVLTF
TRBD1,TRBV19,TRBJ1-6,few,TGTGCCACCACGGGACAGGGTAATTCACCCCTCCACTTT,CATTGQGNSPLHF
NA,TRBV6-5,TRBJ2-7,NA,TGTGCCAGCAGTAGGGACACCTCCTACGAGCAGTACTTC,CASSRDTSYEQYF
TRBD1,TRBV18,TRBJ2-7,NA,TGTGCCAGCTCACCCGGGACAGGGACCTACGAGCAGTACTTC,CASSPGTGTYEQYF
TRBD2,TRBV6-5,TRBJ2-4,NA,TGTGCCAGCAGGCGGGGGAACATTCAGTACTTC,CASRRGNIQYF
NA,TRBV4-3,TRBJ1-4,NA,TGCGCCAGCAGCCGCCTTACAGGGTTTGGGGAAAAACTGTTTTTT,CASSRLTGFGEKLFF
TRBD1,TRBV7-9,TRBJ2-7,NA,TGTGCCAGCAGCACCGGACCGGGACAGGCTTACGAGCAGTACTTC,CASSTGPGQAYEQYF
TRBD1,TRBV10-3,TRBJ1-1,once,TGTGCCATCAGTGAGTCGATTCAGGGGGGTAGTACTGAAGCTTTCTTT,CAISESIQGGSTEAFF
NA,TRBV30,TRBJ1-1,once,TGTGCTTGCACGCGGGGGGTTGGTAACACTGAAGCTTTCTTT,CACTRGVGNTEAFF
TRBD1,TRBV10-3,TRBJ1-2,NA,TGTGCCATCAATTTGGGGCAGGGGGCTAGTGGCTACACCTTC,CAINLGQGASGYTF
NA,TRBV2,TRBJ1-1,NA,TGTGCCAGCAGTGGCTCCGGTGCCCCAAACACTGAAGCTTTCTTT,CASSGSGAPNTEAFF
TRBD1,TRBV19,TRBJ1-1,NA,TGTGCCAGTAGTATAGCGTACAGGGGGACCCCTGAAGCTTTCTTT,CASSIAYRGTPEAFF
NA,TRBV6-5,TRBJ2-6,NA,TGTGCCAGCAGTCAAGGGGGCTCTGGGGCCAACGTCCTGACTTTC,CASSQGGSGANVLTF
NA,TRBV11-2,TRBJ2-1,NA,TGTGCCAGTCAGCGGCTTTACAATGAGCAGTTCTTC,CASQRLYNEQFF
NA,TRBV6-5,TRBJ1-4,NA,TGTGCCAGCAGTTTCGGACATTCAGGACCCAATGAAAAACTGTTTTTT,CASSFGHSGPNEKLFF
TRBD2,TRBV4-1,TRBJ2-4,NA,TGCGCCAGCAGCATTCGCGGGGGGGCAGCCAAAAACATTCAGTACTTC,CASSIRGGAAKNIQYF
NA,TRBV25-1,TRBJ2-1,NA,TGTGCCAGCAGTGCCGGGGGGCATGAGCAGTTCTTC,CASSAGGHEQFF
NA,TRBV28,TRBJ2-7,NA,TGTGCCAGCAGTCGGGGAGAATACGAGCAGTACTTC,CASSRGEYEQYF
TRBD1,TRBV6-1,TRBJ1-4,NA,TGTGCCAGCAGGATGACAGGGGTTACTAATGAAAAACTGTTTTTT,CASRMTGVTNEKLFF
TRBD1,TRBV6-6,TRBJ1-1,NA,TGTGCCAGCAGTTACACGTCCCGGGACAGGGGGCTGAGGGCTTTCTTT,CASSYTSRDRGLRAFF
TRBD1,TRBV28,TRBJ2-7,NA,TGTGCCAGCAGTTTACTAACCGGGACAGGCGTCTCCTACGAGCAGTACTTC,CASSLLTGTGVSYEQYF
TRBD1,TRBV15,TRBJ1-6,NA,TGTGCCACCAGCGGGGACAGCTATAATTCACCCCTCCACTTT,CATSGDSYNSPLHF
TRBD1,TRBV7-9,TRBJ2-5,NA,TGTGCCAGCAGCTTCCCCGCGGGACAGGGGGCGGGGGAGACCCAGTACTTC,CASSFPAGQGAGETQYF
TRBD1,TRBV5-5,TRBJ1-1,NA,TGTGCCAGCAGCTTCGAAGCAGGGGGCGGGAAAGCTTTCTTT,CASSFEAGGGKAFF
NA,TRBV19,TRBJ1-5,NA,TGTGCCAGTAGACTCCCAGGGGAAACTCAGCCCCAGCATTTT,CASRLPGETQPQHF
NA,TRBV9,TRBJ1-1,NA,TGTGCCAGCAGCGCCGTGGGGCTGAACACTGAAGCTTTCTTT,CASSAVGLNTEAFF
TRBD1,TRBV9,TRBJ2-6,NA,TGTGCCAGCAGCGTAGGGGGGACAGGGGTCTCTGGGGCCAACGTCCTGACTTTC,CASSVGGTGVSGANVLTF
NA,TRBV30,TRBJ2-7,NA,TGTGCCTGGAGTGGGGGCTTGCGGGGCCTTGGGGACGAGCAGTACTTC,CAWSGGLRGLGDEQYF
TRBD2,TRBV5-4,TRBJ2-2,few,TGTGCCAGCATCTCTAGCGGGGGCGACGGGGAGCTGTTTTTT,CASISSGGDGELFF
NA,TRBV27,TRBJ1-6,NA,TGTGCCGCGGGAGCACCCCTCCACTTT,CAAGAPLHF
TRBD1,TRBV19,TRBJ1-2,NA,TGTGCCAGTAGTATAGCTACAGGGGATGGCTACACCTTC,CASSIATGDGYTF
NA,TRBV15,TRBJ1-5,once,TGTGCCACCAGCAGCCCCGAGGGCAATCAGCCCCAGCATTTT,CATSSPEGNQPQHF
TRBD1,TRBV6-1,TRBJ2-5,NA,TGTGCCAGCAGGGCGAGGGGACAGCAAGAGACCCAGTACTTC,CASRARGQQETQYF
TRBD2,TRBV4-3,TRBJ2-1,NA,TGCGCCAGCAGCCCAGGACTAGCGGCGGAGCAGTTCTTC,CASSPGLAAEQFF
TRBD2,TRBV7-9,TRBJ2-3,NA,TGTGCCAGCAGCTTAGGATACGCGGGGGAAACCACAGATACGCAGTATTTT,CASSLGYAGETTDTQYF
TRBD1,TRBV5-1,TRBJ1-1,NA,TGCGCCAGCAGCTTGGTTGACAGGGCGGAAGCTTTCTTT,CASSLVDRAEAFF
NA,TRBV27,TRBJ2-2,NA,TGTGCCAGCAGCAGCATGGGGGGCACCGGGGAGCTGTTTTTT,CASSSMGGTGELFF
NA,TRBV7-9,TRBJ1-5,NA,TGTGCCAGCAGCTTGGGGGGTTTTAATCAGCCCCAGCATTTT,CASSLGGFNQPQHF
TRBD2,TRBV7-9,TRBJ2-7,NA,TGTGCCAGCAGCGGGACTAGCGGGGCCCCCGAGCAGTACTTC,CASSGTSGAPEQYF
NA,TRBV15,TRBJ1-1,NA,TGTGCCACCAGCAGAGATCTCTGGGGGGGGAACACTGAAGCTTTCTTT,CATSRDLWGGNTEAFF
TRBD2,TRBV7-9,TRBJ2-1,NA,TGTGCCAGCACCATGGGCGGGGGGGATGAGCAGTTCTTC,CASTMGGGDEQFF
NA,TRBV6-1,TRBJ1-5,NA,TGTGCCAGCAGTGAAAAGGGACTCGCGAATAGCAATCAGCCCCAGCATTTT,CASSEKGLANSNQPQHF
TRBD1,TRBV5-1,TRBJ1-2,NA,TGCGCCAGCAGCGCGGGACAGCTCTATGGCTACACCTTC,CASSAGQLYGYTF
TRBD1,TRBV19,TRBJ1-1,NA,TGTGCCAGTAGATTAACCGGGACAGGGCCTAACACTGAAGCTTTCTTT,CASRLTGTGPNTEAFF
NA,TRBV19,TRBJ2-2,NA,TGTGCCAGTAGTATTAGAGGCGATTTAGCCGGGGAGCTGTTTTTT,CASSIRGDLAGELFF
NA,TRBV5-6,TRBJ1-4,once,TGTGCCAGCAGCGTGAGCAGGGGAAACTATAATGAAAAACTGTTTTTT,CASSVSRGNYNEKLFF
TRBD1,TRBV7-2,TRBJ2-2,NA,TGTGCCAGCAGTATGGGACAGGCCTTAGCGAACACCGGGGAGCTGTTTTTT,CASSMGQALANTGELFF
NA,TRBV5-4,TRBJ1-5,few,TGTGCCAGCAGCATCAATAGCAATCAGCCCCAGCATTTT,CASSINSNQPQHF
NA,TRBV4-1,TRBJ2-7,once,TGCGCCAGCAGCCAAGAAGATGGAGCGCGGGAGCAGTACTTC,CASSQEDGAREQYF
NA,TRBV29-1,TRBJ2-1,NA,TGCAGCGTTGATCAGGGCTACAATGAGCAGTTCTTC,CSVDQGYNEQFF